These 29 T cell receptor beta chains share one sample of origin, sequenced in a study of PD-1 blockade in classical Hodgkin lymphoma. Time point defined: cycle 4 day 1 (C4D1), after about 6 weeks of nivolumab. Brentuximab vedotin exposure varied, and every patient relapsed after autologous stem cell transplantation. Researchers used magnetic negative selection to pull out pure CD4+ T cells from thawed PBMCs. Only in-frame clones appear in the TCRdb table, and some are missing; sequencing was by immunoSEQ multiplex PCR. The sample has just under 20,000 clones, roughly 83% seen once. The starting material was CD4+ T cells from blood, obtained before the fourth cycle of nivolumab. These receptors came from a human donor with classical Hodgkin lymphoma.

This chain uses TRBV27 with TRBJ2-2; weak D call: TRBD1 (6 bases). Trimming took 5 bases from V and 4 from J, leaving 14 bases between them. The CDR3 contains 15 residues. Germline assignment: CDR1 MNHEY and CDR2 SMNVEV (reference sequence). The DNA of the CDR3 is TGTGCCAGCAGTAGACTTACAGGGCGCACCGGGGAGCTGTTTTTT. Translated, it gives CASSRLTGRTGELFF.

The V gene is TRBV7-8, the J gene TRBJ2-5; the match to TRBD2 covers 7 bases. The assigned J gene may be wrong: the sequence end matches TRBJ2-7 better. CDR1 and CDR2 from the germline V gene are SGHVS and FQNEAQ. The CDR3 runs 14 residues. The CDR3 here is CASSSSGLYYEQYF. Here the CDR3 DNA reads TGTGCCAGCAGCTCTAGCGGACTATATTACGAGCAGTACTTC.

The rearrangement uses TRBV4-2 and TRBJ2-1, with D unclear. V lost 0 bases to trimming and J lost 2 bases, with 8 bases between them. The CDR3 length is 15 residues. Germline values: CDR1 LGHNA, CDR2 YNFKEQ. The CDR3 reads CASSQDPATYNEQFF. The DNA for the CDR3 is TGTGCCAGCAGCCAAGATCCCGCTACCTACAATGAGCAGTTCTTC.

The chain is built from TRBV5-1 and TRBJ2-1; 7 bases line up with TRBD1. Germline V gene sequence: CDR1 SGHRS, CDR2 YFSETQ. This CDR3 has 14 residues. V lost 4 bases and J lost 5; bases outside the gene matches: 6. The CDR3 region is CASSLRDSHNEQFF. The CDR3 DNA is TGCGCCAGCAGCCTCAGGGACAGCCACAATGAGCAGTTCTTC.

CDR3 amino acids: CAIRKDSSGPEQFF. CDR3 sequence (DNA): TGTGCCATCAGGAAGGACTCTAGCGGCCCCGAGCAGTTCTTC. The chain couples TRBV10-3 to TRBJ2-1, with TRBD2 matching over 7 bases. J gave up 10 bases and V 6 bases, and 12 bases lay outside the gene matches. Germline assignment: CDR1 ENHRY and CDR2 SYGVKD. There are 14 residues in the CDR3.

V and J are TRBV19 and TRBJ2-7; tentative D call: TRBD1 (6 bases). The CDR3 extends over 14 amino acids. Germline CDR1 reads LNHDA; CDR2 reads SQIVND (reference sequence). The ends were cut back, 1 base at V and 2 bases at J, with 9 bases in the middle. As DNA, the CDR3 is TGTGCCAGTAGTATAGCTGGGGGCCCCTACGAGCAGTACTTC. Residues: CASSIAGGPYEQYF.

The V call is TRBV4-2, the J call TRBJ2-1, with 14 bases lining up with TRBD2. V shed 5 bases, J shed 10 bases, and the junction held 7 bases outside the gene matches. The CDR3 spans 15 residues. Germline-derived CDR1 and CDR2 are LGHNA and YNFKEQ. CDR3 amino acids: CASSLGLAGAREQFF. The DNA for the CDR3 is TGTGCCAGCAGCTTGGGACTAGCGGGAGCTCGGGAGCAGTTCTTC.

CDR3 in amino acids: CAWSVPGTEAFF. Written as DNA, the CDR3 is TGTGCCTGGAGTGTACCTGGGACTGAAGCTTTCTTT. The rearrangement uses TRBV30 and TRBJ1-1, with D unclear. Germline assignment: CDR1 GTSNPN and CDR2 SVGIG (reference sequence). The CDR3 is 12 residues long. Trimming pared 0 bases from V and 5 bases from J, leaving 7 bases between.

The rearrangement links TRBV28 to TRBJ1-5; no clear D. This CDR3 is built from 16 residues. V was trimmed by 2 bases and J by 1 base, leaving 12 bases between them. Germline values: CDR1 MDHEN, CDR2 SYDVKM. CDR3 bases: TGTGCCAGCAGTTTACTGGGCAGGAACAGCAATCAGCCCCAGCATTTT. Translation: CASSLLGRNSNQPQHF. The full variable domain, completed using reference TRBV28 and TRBJ1-5, is DVKVTQSSRYLVKRTGEKVFLECVQDMDHENMFWYRQDPGLGLRLIYFSYDVKMKEKGDIPEGYSVSREKKERFSLILESASTNQTSMYLCASSLLGRNSNQPQHFGDGTRLSIL.

The chain links TRBV6-1 to TRBJ1-6; D is uncertain. V was pared by 3 bases and J by 9 bases, with 12 bases between. Germline CDR1 MNHNS, CDR2 SASEGT. The CDR3 spans 14 residues. Here the CDR3 reads CASSDLHGSSPLHF. The CDR3 DNA reads as TGTGCCAGCAGTGACCTGCACGGGAGTTCACCCCTCCACTTT.

This chain connects TRBV2 to TRBJ1-1, with 8 bases fitting TRBD1. J gave up 0 bases and V 9 bases, and 3 bases lay outside the gene matches. Germline V lookup: CDR1 SNHLY, CDR2 FYNNEI. This CDR3 contains 13 residues. The CDR3 is CARLDRVNTEAFF. CDR3 DNA: TGTGCCAGACTGGACAGGGTGAACACTGAAGCTTTCTTT.

V and J are TRBV28 and TRBJ2-7, with D tentatively TRBD1 (5 bases). Germline CDR1 reads MDHEN; CDR2 reads SYDVKM. CDR3 length equals 15 residues. The ends were cut back, 3 bases at V and 2 bases at J, with 14 bases in the middle. The CDR3 here is CASSFSLGQAYEQYF. As DNA, the CDR3 is TGTGCCAGCAGTTTTTCCTTAGGACAAGCCTACGAGCAGTACTTC. The full variable domain, in which reference TRBV28 and TRBJ2-7 provide the parts outside the CDR3, is DVKVTQSSRYLVKRTGEKVFLECVQDMDHENMFWYRQDPGLGLRLIYFSYDVKMKEKGDIPEGYSVSREKKERFSLILESASTNQTSMYLCASSFSLGQAYEQYFGPGTRLTVT.

The rearrangement joins TRBV10-3 to TRBJ2-7; the match to TRBD2 covers 7 bases. The CDR3 totals 13 residues. The germline V gene encodes CDR1 ENHRY and CDR2 SYGVKD. Trimming took 10 bases from V and 7 from J; bases not matched to a gene: 13. The CDR3 bases are TGTGCCACTGAGACGGGCGCCGGGAGGGAGCAGTACTTC. This codes for CATETGAGREQYF.

The chain has TRBV7-9 and TRBJ2-2; a weak D match, TRBD1 (5 bases). V was cut by 5 bases and J by 1 base, with 8 bases left in between. Germline CDR1 and CDR2: SEHNR and FQNEAQ (reference sequence). The CDR3 totals 14 residues. This CDR3 reads CASSRGQNTGELFF. For the CDR3, the DNA is TGTGCCAGCAGCCGAGGACAGAACACCGGGGAGCTGTTTTTT.

This sequence joins TRBV6-1 and TRBJ1-5; 10 nucleotides line up with TRBD1. V gave up 1 base and J gave up 6 bases; unmatched junction bases: 6. Germline assignment: CDR1 MNHNS and CDR2 SASEGT. The CDR3 extends over 16 amino acids. This CDR3 is CASSEGGGQGSQPQHF. The CDR3 coding sequence is TGTGCCAGCAGTGAAGGAGGGGGACAGGGGTCTCAGCCCCAGCATTTT.

The chain employs TRBV6-1 and TRBJ1-5; D uncertain. CDR1 is MNHNS and CDR2 is SASEGT in the germline V gene. The CDR3 sequence is 15 residues long. The ends were cut back, 1 base at V and 2 bases at J, with 9 bases in the middle. As DNA, the CDR3 is TGTGCCAGCAGTGAAGTGGGGAGGCGCAATCAGCCCCAGCATTTT. This sequence encodes CASSEVGRRNQPQHF.

J is TRBJ2-7 and V is TRBV6-1; D is tentatively TRBD1 or TRBD2 (5 bases each). CDR3 length: 13 amino acids. Deletions cut 6 bases from V and 3 bases from J, with 12 bases between. Germline-derived CDR1 and CDR2 are MNHNS and SASEGT. This CDR3 is CASRRGEIYEQYF. DNA for the CDR3: TGTGCCAGCAGGAGAGGGGAAATCTACGAGCAGTACTTC.

Only one count was recorded for this clone. V usage is TRBV5-4 and J usage is TRBJ2-5; D is unclear. The J call is in doubt because the DNA end fits TRBJ2-7 better. The length of the CDR3 is 14 residues. Germline V lookup: CDR1 SGHNT, CDR2 YYREEE (reference sequence). The CDR3 protein is CASSLVGNLNEQYF. The CDR3 region has the DNA TGTGCCAGCAGCTTGGTCGGAAACTTGAACGAGCAGTACTTC.

This clone came up a few times. The chain employs TRBV18 and TRBJ2-3; 10 bases agree with TRBD1. V shed 5 bases and J 4 bases; nucleotides not matched to a gene: 3. The CDR3 is 14 amino acids. The germline V gene encodes CDR1 KGHSH and CDR2 LQKENI. CDR3 bases: TGTGCCAGCTCAATTGGACAGGGGGCAGATACGCAGTATTTT. Its protein product is CASSIGQGADTQYF.

The CDR3 here is CAINPGGGDEQYF. In DNA form, the CDR3 reads TGTGCCATCAATCCGGGCGGCGGTGACGAGCAGTACTTC. This chain uses TRBV10-3 with TRBJ2-7, with no clear D. CDR3 size: 13 residues. Germline CDR1 is ENHRY and CDR2 is SYGVKD. Trimming left V 7 bases short and J 5 bases short, with 15 bases between.

The table lists this clone with a few counts. V and J are TRBV5-6 and TRBJ2-1, with D unresolved. Germline V gene lookup returns CDR1 SGHDT and CDR2 YYEEEE. Trimming took off 4 bases at V and 7 bases at J, with 21 bases between the two ends. The CDR3 length is 16 residues. The CDR3: CASSLKGFLVSNEQFF. The CDR3 nucleotides read TGTGCCAGCAGCCTCAAGGGCTTCTTGGTTTCAAATGAGCAGTTCTTC.

The V and J genes are TRBV6-1 and TRBJ2-2; 8 bases map to TRBD1. J lost 6 bases, V lost 7 bases, and 7 bases had no gene match. From germline, CDR1 is MNHNS and CDR2 SASEGT. This CDR3 is 14 amino acids long. The CDR3 sequence is CASKINRGSGELFF. DNA of the CDR3: TGTGCCAGCAAGATAAACAGGGGGTCCGGGGAGCTGTTTTTT.

This clone was found once. This sequence joins TRBV19 and TRBJ2-3, with 10 positions matching TRBD1. Trimming at V came to 6 bases and at J to 5 bases, leaving 8 bases not matched to a gene. This CDR3 comprises 15 residues. The germline CDR1 and CDR2 sequences are LNHDA and SQIVND (reference sequence). The DNA for the CDR3 is TGTGCCAGTAGACCGACAGGGGGCCGGGTAGATACGCAGTATTTT. It translates to CASRPTGGRVDTQYF. Looking up the rest from reference TRBV19 and TRBJ2-3 gives the full variable domain: DGGITQSPKYLFRKEGQNVTLSCEQNLNHDAMYWYRQDPGQGLRLIYYSQIVNDFQKGDIAEGYSVSREKKESFPLTVTSAQKNPTAFYLCASRPTGGRVDTQYFGPGTRLTVL.

The chain uses TRBV23-1 and TRBJ2-5, with a possible D match to TRBD2 (6 bases). TRBV23-1 is recorded as an ORF, its role being uncertain. V was clipped by 0 bases and J by 0 bases, with 14 bases between them. This CDR3 has 17 amino acids. The CDR3 coding sequence is TGCGCCAGCAGTCAATCGGAGGGCCTCAAGAACCAAGAGACCCAGTACTTC. Translated: CASSQSEGLKNQETQYF.

The CDR3 region is CASSFGTTDGGEQFF. In DNA, the CDR3 is TGTGCCAGCAGCTTCGGGACCACCGATGGTGGTGAGCAGTTCTTC. J is TRBJ2-1 and V is TRBV5-6; D may correspond to TRBD1 or TRBD2 (5 bases each). In germline, CDR1 is SGHDT, CDR2 YYEEEE. The CDR3 has 15 residues. Trimming shortened V by 2 bases and J by 9 bases, and 18 bases separated the two germline ends.

V usage is TRBV5-1 and J usage is TRBJ2-7; D gene uncertain. From germline, CDR1 is SGHRS and CDR2 YFSETQ. This CDR3 spans 14 amino acids. V dropped 0 bases and J dropped 3 bases, with 10 bases sitting between them. DNA for the CDR3: TGCGCCAGCAGCTTGGCTCCAGAGCTCTACGAGCAGTACTTC. Its translation is CASSLAPELYEQYF.

The rearrangement uses TRBV5-1 and TRBJ2-7; D perhaps matches TRBD2 (6 bases). Between the trimmed V and J ends, which lost 4 bases and 2 bases, there was a span of 13 bases. Germline CDR1 is SGHRS and CDR2 is YFSETQ. The CDR3 consists of 14 residues. The CDR3 DNA sequence: TGCGCCAGCAGCCGCGGGGCGCCAACCTACGAGCAGTACTTC. Its protein product is CASSRGAPTYEQYF.

The chain couples TRBV30 to TRBJ1-6; the D is unclear. The CDR3 is 14 amino acids. The V gene's germline CDR1 is GTSNPN and CDR2 SVGIG (reference sequence). The V gene lost 3 bases and the J gene lost 6 bases, with 12 bases spanning the gap. Here the CDR3 DNA reads TGTGCCTGGAGGCCGGGCAGACCTAATTCACCCCTCCACTTT. It specifies CAWRPGRPNSPLHF.

The rearrangement links TRBV5-1 to TRBJ2-7; 11 bases fit TRBD2. This CDR3 has 14 amino acids. J was trimmed by 3 bases and V by 5 bases; bases with no gene match: 4. Germline V lookup: CDR1 SGHRS, CDR2 YFSETQ. CDR3 region: CASRTSGTGYEQYF. CDR3 in DNA: TGCGCCAGCAGGACTAGCGGGACAGGCTACGAGCAGTACTTC.